This record covers a single TCR beta chain. Its antigen is currently unknown. The data are from a study of cytomegalovirus exposure and HLA in healthy donors. Findings of the study overall: An analysis was carried out at a later point. It showed that HLA-associated TCR beta chains were more clonally expanded than equally common non-associated chains. The authors later linked a missense DCLRE1C variant to TCR beta V- and J-gene trimming.

The CDR3 contains 14 residues. V lost 6 bases and J lost 6; bases outside the gene matches: 5. Germline values: CDR1 MNHNY, CDR2 SVGAGI (reference sequence). Primers: 60 Vbeta forward and 13 Jbeta reverse. The protocol was immunoSEQ multiplex PCR, while the TCRdb copy is restricted to in-frame clones and leaves out a portion. The profile shows 100,000 to 150,000 clones, about four fifths of them singletons. Sequences were obtained from PBMCs. The source is a man aged 30-40 years in good health and CMV-seronegative. V gene TRBV6-6 combines with J gene TRBJ2-1; 10 nucleotides align to TRBD2. The CDR3: CASSGLAAVNEQFF. CDR3 coding DNA: TGTGCCAGCAGCGGACTAGCGGCAGTCAATGAGCAGTTCTTC.